This T cell receptor (beta chain) comes out of a study of patients and donors after allogeneic stem cell transplantation. TCRdb reprocessed the RT-PCR reads via MiXCR and lists one record per CDR3 protein. The repertoire holds about 210,000 distinct CDR3 sequences, with about 37% as singletons. The TCR was taken from a human donor who was either an allogeneic HSCT recipient or a stem cell or donor lymphocyte infusion donor (not recorded which). It is not recorded whose cells these are; they may come from a transplant donor. Sequencing was done on a sample of blood, either unsorted or a sorted T cell fraction (not recorded which).

The CDR3 bases are TGTGCCAGCAGCTCTAACTGGAACACTGAAGCTTTCTTT. Its protein is CASSSNWNTEAFF. The chain combines TRBV7-3 with TRBJ1-1; D is uncertain. Germline CDR1 is SGHTA and CDR2 is FQGTGA. CDR3 length: 13 amino acids. V dropped 4 bases and J dropped 1 base, with 7 bases sitting between them. Filled out from reference TRBV7-3 and TRBJ1-1, the complete variable domain reads GAGVSQTPSNKVTEKGKYVELRCDPISGHTALYWYRQSLGQGPEFLIYFQGTGAADDSGLPNDRFFAVRPEGSVSTLKIQRTERGDSAVYLCASSSNWNTEAFFGQGTRLTVV.